A single sample gave rise to the 27 T cell receptor beta chains below, sequenced in a study of CD8+ T cells in alopecia areata. cDNA serving as the sequencing template came from extracted, reverse transcribed RNA. Assay: immunoSEQ multiplex PCR; the TCRdb copy retains only in-frame clones and omits some. The sample lists about 200,000 clones, more than 55% occurring once. Indicated treatment: oral pan-JAK inhibitor, 5-10 mg twice daily. The source was CD4+ T cells sorted from blood, collected at week 4, from a patient treated with tofacitinib. All receptors come from a human donor with alopecia areata.

The chain is built from TRBV4-1 and TRBJ2-4; TRBD1 matches 7 bases. J lost 1 base, V lost 1 base, and 7 bases had no gene match. The germline gives CDR1 MGHRA, CDR2 YSYEKL. This CDR3 contains 17 residues. In nucleotides, the CDR3 is TGCGCCAGCAGCCAAGCAGCATTGGACAGGGCCAAAAACATTCAGTACTTC. The encoded protein is CASSQAALDRAKNIQYF.

The gene calls are TRBV7-2 and TRBJ2-1; 10 nucleotides line up with TRBD2. The length of the CDR3 is 15 residues. The V gene's germline CDR1 is SGHTA and CDR2 FQGNSA. V lost 4 bases and J lost 8; bases outside the gene matches: 8. CDR3 amino acids: CASSSQRGGRDEQFF. CDR3 DNA sequence: TGTGCCAGCAGCTCCCAGCGGGGGGGCCGCGATGAGCAGTTCTTC.

J is TRBJ2-2 and V is TRBV9; 9 positions match TRBD1. CDR1 is SGDLS, CDR2 YYNGEE, per germline. J gave up 5 bases and V 0 bases, and 11 bases lay outside the gene matches. The CDR3 totals 18 residues. CDR3 bases: TGTGCCAGCAGCGTAGCTTGGAGGACAGGGGTAGGGACCGGGGAGCTGTTTTTT. Translated: CASSVAWRTGVGTGELFF.

The CDR3 sequence: CATRPGLDGTYEQYF. The CDR3 DNA follows: TGTGCCACCAGGCCGGGCCTCGACGGAACCTACGAGCAGTACTTC. The rearrangement uses TRBV28 and TRBJ2-7; D is undetermined. CDR3 length: 15 residues. Germline-derived CDR1 and CDR2 are MDHEN and SYDVKM. V shed 10 bases and J shed 2 bases, with 21 bases lying between them.

The genes are TRBV5-7 and TRBJ2-5; no definite D call. TRBV5-7 is noted as an ORF with a role that remains uncertain. The V gene lost 5 bases and the J gene lost 1 base, with 6 bases spanning the gap. CDR3 length: 12 amino acids. The CDR3 DNA is TGTGCCAGCAGTCCCTCCCAAGAGACCCAGTACTTC. Protein sequence: CASSPSQETQYF.

This clone was observed a handful of times. This sequence joins TRBV4-2 and TRBJ2-1; possibly TRBD2 for D (6 bases). CDR1 and CDR2 (germline): LGHNA, YNFKEQ. This CDR3 spans 14 amino acids. The ends were cut back, 5 bases at V and 5 bases at J, with 13 bases in the middle. CDR3 protein: CASSLEGNNNEQFF. Here the CDR3 DNA reads TGTGCCAGCAGCTTGGAGGGGAATAACAATGAGCAGTTCTTC.

Points on this clone: Different DNA sequences within this sample yield the same CDR3. V and J are TRBV7-2 and TRBJ1-1; no clear D gene. V was clipped by 1 base and J by 2 bases, with 5 bases between them. This CDR3 region has 13 residues. Germline V CDR1 and CDR2: SGHTA, FQGNSA. The CDR3 nucleotides are TGTGCCAGCAGCTTAGACAGAAACACTGAAGCTTTCTTT. Translation: CASSLDRNTEAFF.

V and J are TRBV2 and TRBJ2-5; 11 nucleotides align to TRBD1. Looked up from germline, CDR1 is SNHLY and CDR2 is FYNNEI. The CDR3 covers 16 residues. V shed 4 bases, J shed 1 base, and the junction held 5 bases outside the gene matches. The CDR3 region is CASSGGTGGLQETQYF. The CDR3 nucleotides read TGTGCCAGCAGTGGCGGGACAGGGGGTCTCCAAGAGACCCAGTACTTC.

The table lists this clone with a count of one. CDR3: CASRYNREGTYEQYF. The CDR3 DNA sequence: TGTGCCAGCAGATATAATAGGGAGGGGACCTACGAGCAGTACTTC. V is TRBV2 and J is TRBJ2-7, with TRBD2 matching 7 bases. Germline CDR1 SNHLY, CDR2 FYNNEI. Germline trimming cut 6 bases from V and 2 bases from J; bases unmatched to any gene: 10. The CDR3 sequence is 15 residues long.

This chain uses TRBV30 with TRBJ2-2, with D maybe TRBD2 (5 bases). V lost 1 base, J lost 6 bases, and 12 bases lay in between. Germline assignment: CDR1 GTSNPN and CDR2 SVGIG (reference sequence). This CDR3 has 14 amino acids. The CDR3: CAWSGGQVAGELFF. The CDR3 DNA sequence: TGTGCCTGGAGTGGAGGGCAAGTGGCCGGGGAGCTGTTTTTT.

Note on this clone: Other DNA sequences in the same sample also yield this CDR3. The rearrangement uses TRBV5-1 and TRBJ2-7, with D tentatively TRBD2 (5 bases). This CDR3 spans 13 amino acids. CDR1 and CDR2 (germline): SGHRS, YFSETQ. Between the trimmed V and J ends, which lost 0 bases and 3 bases, there was a span of 7 bases. The CDR3 DNA is TGCGCCAGCAGCTTGGGACGGGACTACGAGCAGTACTTC. This encodes CASSLGRDYEQYF.

The J gene is TRBJ1-6, the V gene TRBV6-5; D might be TRBD1 (6 bases). The germline V gene has CDR1 MNHEY and CDR2 SVGAGI. Trimming took 5 bases from V and 10 from J, leaving 15 bases between them. The CDR3 covers 14 residues. The DNA of the CDR3 is TGTGCCAGCAGTCTACAGGGTGTAATCTCACCCCTCCACTTT. It codes for CASSLQGVISPLHF.

The J gene is TRBJ2-5, the V gene TRBV29-1; 9 bases align to TRBD1. This CDR3 has 14 residues. Trimming took 1 base from V and 6 from J; bases not matched to a gene: 6. Germline values: CDR1 SQVTM, CDR2 ANQGSEA. The CDR3 region has the DNA TGCAGCGTTGAAGTAACAGGGGGCATCCAGACCCAGTACTTC. Its translation: CSVEVTGGIQTQYF.

This clone was detected a few times. The CDR3 DNA reads as TGTGCCATCGGATCCAGACAGGGGAGAGAGACCCAGTACTTC. Translation gives CAIGSRQGRETQYF. V gene TRBV10-3 combines with J gene TRBJ2-5; 8 nucleotides line up with TRBD1. The CDR3 is 14 residues long. With V trimmed by 8 bases and J by 4 bases, 9 bases remained unmatched. Germline CDR1 reads ENHRY; CDR2 reads SYGVKD.

The CDR3 region is CASSWDRAGNNEQFF. In DNA form, the CDR3 reads TGCGCCAGCAGCTGGGACAGGGCAGGCAACAATGAGCAGTTCTTC. The chain joins TRBV5-1 to TRBJ2-1, with 9 bases identical to TRBD1. The germline V gene has CDR1 SGHRS and CDR2 YFSETQ. V lost 3 bases and J lost 5; bases outside the gene matches: 6. The CDR3 extends over 15 amino acids.

This clone was counted a few times. J is TRBJ2-2 and V is TRBV19; 8 nucleotides match TRBD1. This CDR3 has 15 residues. Germline loops: CDR1 LNHDA, CDR2 SQIVND (reference sequence). The trim removed 4 bases at V and 5 bases at J, leaving 6 bases unmatched. The CDR3 sequence is CASSRGQALTGELFF. CDR3 in DNA: TGTGCCAGTAGTAGGGGACAGGCGCTGACCGGGGAGCTGTTTTTT.

The chain carries TRBV5-6 and TRBJ1-5; D gene ambiguous. The CDR3 is 14 amino acids. The V gene lost 2 bases and the J gene lost 2 bases, with 8 bases spanning the gap. Germline CDR1 SGHDT, CDR2 YYEEEE. The CDR3: CASSFGSGNQPQHF. In nucleotides, the CDR3 is TGTGCCAGCAGCTTTGGGAGCGGCAATCAGCCCCAGCATTTT.

In this sample, this clone turned up a few times. This rearrangement joins TRBV9 to TRBJ2-5; D is ambiguous. Germline lookup yields CDR1 SGDLS and CDR2 YYNGEE. The CDR3 is 15 amino acids. The V gene lost 1 base and the J gene lost 5 bases, with 15 bases spanning the gap. CDR3 region: CASSVTTEPRETQYF. The CDR3 DNA reads TGTGCCAGCAGCGTAACTACTGAGCCCAGGGAGACCCAGTACTTC.

J is TRBJ1-2 and V is TRBV30; D ambiguous. The CDR3 length is 12 residues. CDR1 is GTSNPN, CDR2 SVGIG, per germline (reference sequence). Trimming left V 0 bases short and J 5 bases short, with 7 bases between. The CDR3 nucleotides are TGTGCCTGGAGTGTACTCGGTTATGGCTACACCTTC. Its translation is CAWSVLGYGYTF.

The chain uses TRBV7-2 and TRBJ2-5; 9 bases fit TRBD2. This CDR3 has 15 residues. Germline V gene lookup returns CDR1 SGHTA and CDR2 FQGNSA. V was pared by 1 base and J by 6 bases, with 6 bases of the junction left unmatched. CDR3 region: CASSLVTSGDKTQYF. The CDR3 DNA is TGTGCCAGCAGCTTAGTGACTAGCGGAGACAAGACCCAGTACTTC.

The rearrangement uses TRBV5-6 and TRBJ2-2; TRBD2 might be the D (5 bases). Trimming took 0 bases from V and 4 from J, leaving 16 bases between them. The germline V gene has CDR1 SGHDT and CDR2 YYEEEE. The length of the CDR3 is 17 residues. CDR3 sequence: CASSLGFQAAGTGELFF. In nucleotides, the CDR3 is TGTGCCAGCAGCTTGGGGTTCCAGGCCGCGGGCACCGGGGAGCTGTTTTTT.

This clone has just a few counts. The CDR3 spells CSAQYLSEQYF. As DNA, the CDR3 is TGCAGTGCCCAGTACCTATCCGAGCAGTACTTC. The V gene is TRBV20-1, the J gene TRBJ2-7; D is unresolved. The CDR3 loop spans 11 amino acids. Germline V CDR1 and CDR2: DFQATT, SNEGSKA (reference sequence). V lost 6 bases and J lost 6, with 12 bases in between.

The chain uses TRBV4-2 and TRBJ2-1; D might be TRBD2 (6 bases). Trimming took off 0 bases at V and 9 bases at J, with 15 bases between the two ends. Germline lookup yields CDR1 LGHNA and CDR2 YNFKEQ. This CDR3 has 15 residues. DNA for the CDR3: TGTGCCAGCAGCCAAGATCAACTAGCTCAGGGTGAGCAGTTCTTC. It is translated as CASSQDQLAQGEQFF.

This clone came up a few times. Here the CDR3 DNA reads TGTGCCTGGAGTGTGGGTATCGGACGCTCCGCGGGGTACACAGATACGCAGTATTTT. Protein sequence: CAWSVGIGRSAGYTDTQYF. The chain recombines TRBV30 with TRBJ2-3, with D maybe TRBD2 (6 bases). V lost 0 bases to trimming and J lost 2 bases, with 24 bases between them. The CDR3 length is 19 residues. In germline, CDR1 is GTSNPN, CDR2 SVGIG (reference sequence).

A single count supports this clone. The chain couples TRBV13 to TRBJ1-2, with TRBD1 matching 11 bases. The CDR3 runs to 15 residues. Germline CDR1 reads PRHDT; CDR2 reads FYEKMQ (reference sequence). The V gene end was trimmed by 5 bases and the J gene end by 4 bases; junction bases not matched to a gene: 6. The CDR3 loop reads CASSTWTGGGYGYTF. The CDR3 coding sequence is TGTGCCAGCAGCACTTGGACAGGGGGCGGCTATGGCTACACCTTC.

The chain couples TRBV15 to TRBJ1-5; D gene uncertain. The CDR3 is 14 residues long. V dropped 1 base and J dropped 4 bases, with 8 bases sitting between them. Germline-derived CDR1 and CDR2 are LNHNV and YYDKDF (reference sequence). The chain's CDR3 is CATSRVRDNQPQHF. CDR3 nucleotides: TGTGCCACCAGCAGAGTGCGGGATAATCAGCCCCAGCATTTT.

This clone was counted a few times. The V gene is TRBV29-1, the J gene TRBJ2-6, with 11 bases that match TRBD2. Trimming at V came to 6 bases and at J to 0 bases, leaving 1 base not matched to a gene. This CDR3 is built from 15 residues. Per the germline V gene, CDR1 is SQVTM and CDR2 is ANQGSEA. The CDR3 protein is CSVGTSGSGANVLTF. The CDR3 region has the DNA TGCAGCGTGGGGACTAGCGGCTCTGGGGCCAACGTCCTGACTTTC.